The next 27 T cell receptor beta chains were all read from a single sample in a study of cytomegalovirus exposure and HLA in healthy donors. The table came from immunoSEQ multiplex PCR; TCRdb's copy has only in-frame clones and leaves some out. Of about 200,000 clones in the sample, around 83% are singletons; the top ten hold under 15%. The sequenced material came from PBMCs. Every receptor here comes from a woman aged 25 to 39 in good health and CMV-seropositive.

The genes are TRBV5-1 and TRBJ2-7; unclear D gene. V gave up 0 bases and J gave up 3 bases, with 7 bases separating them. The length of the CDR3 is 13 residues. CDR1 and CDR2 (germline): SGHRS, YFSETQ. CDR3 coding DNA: TGCGCCAGCAGCTTGGCTTATAGCTACGAGCAGTACTTC. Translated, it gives CASSLAYSYEQYF.

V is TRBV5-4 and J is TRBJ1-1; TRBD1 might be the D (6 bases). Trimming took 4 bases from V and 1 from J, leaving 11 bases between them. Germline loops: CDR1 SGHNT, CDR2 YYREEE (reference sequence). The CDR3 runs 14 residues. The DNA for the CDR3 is TGTGCCAGCAGCCCTCAGGGGTCGAACACTGAAGCTTTCTTT. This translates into CASSPQGSNTEAFF.

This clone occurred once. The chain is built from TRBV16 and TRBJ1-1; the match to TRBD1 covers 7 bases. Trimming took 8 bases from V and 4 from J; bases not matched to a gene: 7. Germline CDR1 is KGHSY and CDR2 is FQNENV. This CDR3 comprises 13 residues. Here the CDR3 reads CASRFSGGTEAFF. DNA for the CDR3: TGTGCCAGCCGTTTTTCAGGGGGCACTGAAGCTTTCTTT.

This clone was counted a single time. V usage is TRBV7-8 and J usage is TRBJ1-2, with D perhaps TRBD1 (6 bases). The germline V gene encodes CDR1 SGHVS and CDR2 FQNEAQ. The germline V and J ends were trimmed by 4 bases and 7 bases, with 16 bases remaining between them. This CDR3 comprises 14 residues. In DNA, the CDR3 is TGTGCCAGCAGCTACGAAGGGGGGGTTGGTGGCTACACCTTC. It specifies CASSYEGGVGGYTF.

The CDR3 loop reads CASMSSEGNTEAFF. DNA for the CDR3: TGTGCCAGCATGTCCTCGGAGGGGAACACTGAAGCTTTCTTT. The chain joins TRBV2 to TRBJ1-1; D gene unclear. The germline V gene encodes CDR1 SNHLY and CDR2 FYNNEI. V lost 7 bases and J lost 1, with 13 bases in between. The length of the CDR3 is 14 residues.

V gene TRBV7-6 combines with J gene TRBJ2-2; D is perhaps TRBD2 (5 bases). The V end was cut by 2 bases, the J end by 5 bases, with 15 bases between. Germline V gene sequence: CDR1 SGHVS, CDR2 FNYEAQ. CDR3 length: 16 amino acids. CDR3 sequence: CASSLQARVGTGELFF. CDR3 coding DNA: TGTGCCAGCAGCTTACAGGCGAGGGTGGGAACCGGGGAGCTGTTTTTT.

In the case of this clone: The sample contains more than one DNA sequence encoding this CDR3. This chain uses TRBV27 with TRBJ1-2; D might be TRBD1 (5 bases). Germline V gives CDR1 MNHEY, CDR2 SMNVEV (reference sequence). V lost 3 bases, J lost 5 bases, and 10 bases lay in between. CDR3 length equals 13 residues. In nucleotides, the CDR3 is TGTGCCAGCAGTTTGCAGGGAGGGTATGGCTACACCTTC. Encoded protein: CASSLQGGYGYTF.

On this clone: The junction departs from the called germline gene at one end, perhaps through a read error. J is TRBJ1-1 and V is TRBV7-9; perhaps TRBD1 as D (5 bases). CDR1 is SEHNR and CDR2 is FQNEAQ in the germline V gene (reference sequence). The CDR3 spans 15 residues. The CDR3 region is CTSSPFGTGGTEAFF. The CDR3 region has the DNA TGTACCAGCAGCCCCTTCGGCACGGGGGGCACTGAAGCTTTCTTT.

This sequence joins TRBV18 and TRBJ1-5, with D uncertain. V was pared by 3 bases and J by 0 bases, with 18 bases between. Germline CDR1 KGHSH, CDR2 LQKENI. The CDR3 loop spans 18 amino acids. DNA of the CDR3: TGTGCCAGCTCACCCCAGAGGGAGGCAGTGCATAGCAATCAGCCCCAGCATTTT. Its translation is CASSPQREAVHSNQPQHF.

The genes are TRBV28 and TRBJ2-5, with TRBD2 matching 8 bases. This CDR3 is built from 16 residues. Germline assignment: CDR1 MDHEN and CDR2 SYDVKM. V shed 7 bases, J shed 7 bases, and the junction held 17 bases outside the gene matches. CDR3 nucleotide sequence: TGTGCCAGCAAATACGGTGCGGGAGGAATGGCTAGGACCCAGTACTTC. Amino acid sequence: CASKYGAGGMARTQYF.

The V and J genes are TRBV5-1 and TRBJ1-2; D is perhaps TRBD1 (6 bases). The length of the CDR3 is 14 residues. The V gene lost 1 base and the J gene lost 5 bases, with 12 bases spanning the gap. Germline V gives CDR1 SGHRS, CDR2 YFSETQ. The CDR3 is CASSLRGASYGYTF. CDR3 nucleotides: TGCGCCAGCAGCTTGCGGGGGGCAAGTTATGGCTACACCTTC.

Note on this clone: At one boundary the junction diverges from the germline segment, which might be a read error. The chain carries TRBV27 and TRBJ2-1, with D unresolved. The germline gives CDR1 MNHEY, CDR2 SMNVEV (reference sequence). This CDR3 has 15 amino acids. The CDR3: CASSLAAKSFNEQFF. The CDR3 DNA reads TGTGCCAGCAGTTTAGCGGCAAAGTCCTTCAATGAGCAGTTCTTC.

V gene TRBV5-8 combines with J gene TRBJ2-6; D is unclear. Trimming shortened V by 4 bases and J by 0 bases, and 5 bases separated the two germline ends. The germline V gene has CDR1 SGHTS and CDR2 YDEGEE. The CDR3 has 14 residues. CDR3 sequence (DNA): TGTGCCAGCAGCCACAACTCTGGGGCCAACGTCCTGACTTTC. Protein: CASSHNSGANVLTF. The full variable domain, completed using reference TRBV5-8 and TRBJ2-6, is EAGVTQSPTHLIKTRGQQATLRCSPISGHTSVYWYQQALGLGLQFLLWYDEGEERNRGNFPPRFSGRQFPNYSSELNVNALELEDSALYLCASSHNSGANVLTFGAGSRLTVL.

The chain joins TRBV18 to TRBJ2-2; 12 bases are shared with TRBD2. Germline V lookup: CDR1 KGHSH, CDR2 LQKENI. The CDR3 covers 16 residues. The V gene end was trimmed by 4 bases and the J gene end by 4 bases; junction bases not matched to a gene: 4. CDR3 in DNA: TGTGCCAGCTCACAATCGACTAGCGGGAGCACCGGGGAGCTGTTTTTT. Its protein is CASSQSTSGSTGELFF.

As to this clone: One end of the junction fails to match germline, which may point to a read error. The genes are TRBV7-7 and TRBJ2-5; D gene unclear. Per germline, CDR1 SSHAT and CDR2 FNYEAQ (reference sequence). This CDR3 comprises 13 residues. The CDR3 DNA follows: TGTGCTAGCAGCTTGGGCACAAAAGAGACCCAGTACTTC. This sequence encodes CASSLGTKETQYF.

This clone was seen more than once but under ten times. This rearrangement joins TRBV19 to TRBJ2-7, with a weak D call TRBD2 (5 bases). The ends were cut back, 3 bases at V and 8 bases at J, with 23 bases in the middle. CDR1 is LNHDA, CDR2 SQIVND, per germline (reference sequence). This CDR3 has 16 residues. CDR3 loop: CASSILGPGLLVQQYF. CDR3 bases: TGTGCCAGTAGTATCCTAGGACCGGGATTATTGGTTCAGCAGTACTTC.

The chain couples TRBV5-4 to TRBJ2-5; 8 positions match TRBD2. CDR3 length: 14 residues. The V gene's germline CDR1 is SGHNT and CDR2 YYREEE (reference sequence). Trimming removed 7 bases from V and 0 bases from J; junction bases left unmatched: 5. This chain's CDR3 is CASRGGRNQETQYF. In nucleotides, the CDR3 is TGTGCCAGCCGGGGGGGACGGAACCAAGAGACCCAGTACTTC.

This chain's CDR3 is CASSPRTGQETQYF. In DNA form, the CDR3 reads TGTGCCAGCAGTCCGCGGACAGGGCAAGAGACCCAGTACTTC. V is TRBV27 and J is TRBJ2-5; TRBD1 matches 8 bases. The ends lost 5 bases at V and 2 bases at J; junction bases unmatched: 4. This CDR3 contains 14 residues. Germline V gene sequence: CDR1 MNHEY, CDR2 SMNVEV (reference sequence).

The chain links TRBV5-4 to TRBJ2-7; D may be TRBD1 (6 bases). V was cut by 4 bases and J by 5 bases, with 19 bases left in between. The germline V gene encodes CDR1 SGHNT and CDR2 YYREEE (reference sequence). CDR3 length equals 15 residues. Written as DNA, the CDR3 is TGTGCCAGCAGCCATACAGGGAATTCACTTCACGAGCAGTACTTC. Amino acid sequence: CASSHTGNSLHEQYF.

In nucleotides, the CDR3 is TGTGCCAGCCTAGCGCCGAACACTGAAGCTTTCTTT. Translated, it gives CASLAPNTEAFF. The chain uses TRBV18 and TRBJ1-1; D unresolved. This CDR3 has 12 amino acids. Trimming took 8 bases from V and 1 from J, leaving 8 bases between them. The germline V gene has CDR1 KGHSH and CDR2 LQKENI. Full variable domain (rest looked up from reference TRBV18 and TRBJ1-1): NAGVMQNPRHLVRRRGQEARLRCSPMKGHSHVYWYRQLPEEGLKFMVYLQKENIIDESGMPKERFSAEFPKEGPSILRIQQVVRGDSAAYFCASLAPNTEAFFGQGTRLTVV.

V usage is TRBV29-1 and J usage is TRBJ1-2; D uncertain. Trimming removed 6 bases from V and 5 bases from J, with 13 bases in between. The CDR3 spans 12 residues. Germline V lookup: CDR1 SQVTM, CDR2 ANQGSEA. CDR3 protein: CSVVVQAYGYTF. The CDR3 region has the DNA TGCAGCGTGGTGGTACAAGCGTATGGCTACACCTTC.

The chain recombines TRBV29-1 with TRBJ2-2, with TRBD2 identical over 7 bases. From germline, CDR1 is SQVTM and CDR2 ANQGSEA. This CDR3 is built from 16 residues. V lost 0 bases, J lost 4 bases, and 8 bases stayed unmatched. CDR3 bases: TGCAGCGTTGAAGATCTGGGAGGGTTTGGCACCGGGGAGCTGTTTTTT. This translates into CSVEDLGGFGTGELFF.

CDR3 loop: CASSFSGSSDTQYF. The CDR3 region has the DNA TGTGCCAGCAGCTTCTCTGGGAGCTCAGATACGCAGTATTTT. This chain joins TRBV11-3 and TRBJ2-3, with D maybe TRBD2 (5 bases). The CDR3 covers 14 residues. V lost 3 bases and J 4 bases, leaving 11 bases between the germline ends. Germline CDR1 SGHNT, CDR2 YENEEA.

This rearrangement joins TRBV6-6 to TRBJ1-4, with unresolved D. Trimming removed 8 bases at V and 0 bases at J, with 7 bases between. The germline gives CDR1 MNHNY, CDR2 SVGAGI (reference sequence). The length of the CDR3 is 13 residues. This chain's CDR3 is CASGRATNEKLFF. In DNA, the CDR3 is TGTGCCAGCGGGCGGGCAACTAATGAAAAACTGTTTTTT.

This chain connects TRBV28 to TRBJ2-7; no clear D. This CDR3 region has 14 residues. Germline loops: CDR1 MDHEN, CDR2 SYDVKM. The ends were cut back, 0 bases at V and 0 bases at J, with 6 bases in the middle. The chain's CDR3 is CASSLWASSYEQYF. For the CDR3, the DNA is TGTGCCAGCAGTTTATGGGCTAGCTCCTACGAGCAGTACTTC.

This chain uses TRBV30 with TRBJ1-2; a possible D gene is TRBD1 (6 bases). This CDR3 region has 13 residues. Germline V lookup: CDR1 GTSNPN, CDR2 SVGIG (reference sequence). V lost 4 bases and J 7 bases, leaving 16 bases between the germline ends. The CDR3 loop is CAWTKQGGGGYTF. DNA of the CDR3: TGTGCCTGGACAAAACAGGGTGGAGGTGGCTACACCTTC.

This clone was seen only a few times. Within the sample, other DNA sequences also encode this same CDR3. In DNA form, the CDR3 reads TGTGCCAGCAGTTTATCGACAGCCTCCTACGAGCAGTACTTC. Its translation: CASSLSTASYEQYF. V is TRBV27 and J is TRBJ2-7, with D possibly being TRBD1 (5 bases). The germline V gene encodes CDR1 MNHEY and CDR2 SMNVEV (reference sequence). This CDR3 region has 14 residues. V dropped 0 bases and J dropped 0 bases, with 6 bases sitting between them.